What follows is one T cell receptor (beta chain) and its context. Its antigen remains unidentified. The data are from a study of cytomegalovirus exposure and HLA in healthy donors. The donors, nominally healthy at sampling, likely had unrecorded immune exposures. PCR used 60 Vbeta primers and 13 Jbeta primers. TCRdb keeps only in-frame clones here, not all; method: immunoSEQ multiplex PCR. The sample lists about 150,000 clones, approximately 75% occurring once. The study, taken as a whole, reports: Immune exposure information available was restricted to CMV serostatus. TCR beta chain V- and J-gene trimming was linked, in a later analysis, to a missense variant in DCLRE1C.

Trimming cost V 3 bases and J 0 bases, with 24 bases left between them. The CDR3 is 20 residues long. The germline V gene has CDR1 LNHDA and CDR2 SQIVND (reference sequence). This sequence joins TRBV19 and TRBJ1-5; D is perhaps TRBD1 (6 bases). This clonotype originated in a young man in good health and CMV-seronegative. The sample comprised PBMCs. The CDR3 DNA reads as TGTGCCAGTAGTATTGTTTCTCCGGCACAGGGCCAATATAGCAATCAGCCCCAGCATTTT. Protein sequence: CASSIVSPAQGQYSNQPQHF.